This T cell receptor beta chain comes out of a study of blood T cell repertoires in COVID-19. The data were produced by immunoSEQ multiplex PCR, yet TCRdb's version contains in-frame clones alone and is incomplete. The sample yields about 200,000 clones, 86% seen once. From germline, CDR1 is SGHTA and CDR2 FQGTGA. J was trimmed by 4 bases and V by 5 bases; bases with no gene match: 4. CDR3 length: 15 amino acids. This study enrolled people aged about 18 to 90 from about two dozen US geographic areas. The V call is TRBV7-3, the J call TRBJ2-1; TRBD2 agrees at 11 bases. The sample consisted of PBMCs or T cells enriched from blood (not recorded which). The receptor was derived from a man aged 40-49 years with acute COVID-19. The CDR3 reads CASSRGTSGYNEQFF. CDR3 nucleotide sequence: TGTGCCAGCAGCCGTGGGACTAGCGGTTACAATGAGCAGTTCTTC.